This T cell receptor beta chain was sequenced for a study of blood T cell repertoires in COVID-19. This CDR3 contains 17 residues. After removal of 0 bases from V and 5 bases from J, the junction contained 9 bases not matched to a gene. Germline V CDR1 and CDR2: LGHNA, YSLEER. The repertoire was sequenced with immunoSEQ multiplex PCR; TCRdb's copy has only in-frame clones and lacks some. The data show roughly 220,000 clones, approximately 83% seen once. Only one count was recorded for this clone. The chain joins TRBV4-3 to TRBJ2-1, with TRBD2 matching over 8 bases. The sequence came from a woman aged 40 to 50 with acute COVID-19. The sequencing input was PBMCs or T cells enriched from blood (not recorded which). The CDR3 region has the DNA TGCGCCAGCAGCCAAGATGCAGCGGGAGCAACCCACAATGAGCAGTTCTTC. Amino acid sequence: CASSQDAAGATHNEQFF.